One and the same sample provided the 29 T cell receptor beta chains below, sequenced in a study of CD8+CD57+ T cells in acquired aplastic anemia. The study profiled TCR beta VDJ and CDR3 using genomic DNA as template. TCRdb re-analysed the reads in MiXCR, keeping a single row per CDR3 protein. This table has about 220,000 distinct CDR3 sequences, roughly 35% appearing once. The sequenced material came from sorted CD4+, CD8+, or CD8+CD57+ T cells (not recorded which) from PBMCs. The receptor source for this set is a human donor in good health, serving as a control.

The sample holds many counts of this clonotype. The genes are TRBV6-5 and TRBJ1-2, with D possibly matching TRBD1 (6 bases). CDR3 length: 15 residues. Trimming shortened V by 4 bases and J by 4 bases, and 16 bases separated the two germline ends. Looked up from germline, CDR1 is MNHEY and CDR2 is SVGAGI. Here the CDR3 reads CASSSSGGRAYGYTF. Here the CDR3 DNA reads TGTGCCAGCAGTTCCTCGGGGGGCAGGGCCTATGGCTACACCTTC.

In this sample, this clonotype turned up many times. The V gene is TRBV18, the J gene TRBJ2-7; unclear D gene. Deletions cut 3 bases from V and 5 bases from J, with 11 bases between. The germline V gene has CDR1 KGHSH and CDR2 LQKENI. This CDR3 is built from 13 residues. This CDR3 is CASSPFFNDEQYF. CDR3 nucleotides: TGTGCCAGCTCACCCTTTTTTAACGACGAGCAGTACTTC.

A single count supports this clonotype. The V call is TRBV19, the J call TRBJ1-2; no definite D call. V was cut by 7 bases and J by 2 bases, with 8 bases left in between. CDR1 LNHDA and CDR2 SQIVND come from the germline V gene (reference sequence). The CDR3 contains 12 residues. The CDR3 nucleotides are TGTGCCAGTAACAAACAGAACTATGGCTACACCTTC. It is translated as CASNKQNYGYTF.

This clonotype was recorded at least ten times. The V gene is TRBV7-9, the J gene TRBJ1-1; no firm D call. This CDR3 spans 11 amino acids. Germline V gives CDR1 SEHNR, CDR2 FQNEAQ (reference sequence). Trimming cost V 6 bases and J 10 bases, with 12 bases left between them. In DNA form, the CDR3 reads TGTGCCAGCAGTCTAGGCAGCGGAGCTTTCTTT. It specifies CASSLGSGAFF.

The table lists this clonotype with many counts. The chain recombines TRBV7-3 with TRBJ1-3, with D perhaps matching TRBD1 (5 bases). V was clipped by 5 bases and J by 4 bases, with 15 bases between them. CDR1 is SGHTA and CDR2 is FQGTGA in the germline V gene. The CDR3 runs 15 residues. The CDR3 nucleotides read TGTGCCAGCAGCCTAGGGACCTCGACAGGAAACACCATATATTTT. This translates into CASSLGTSTGNTIYF. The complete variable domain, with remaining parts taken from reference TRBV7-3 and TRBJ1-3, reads GAGVSQTPSNKVTEKGKYVELRCDPISGHTALYWYRQSLGQGPEFLIYFQGTGAADDSGLPNDRFFAVRPEGSVSTLKIQRTERGDSAVYLCASSLGTSTGNTIYFGEGSWLTVV.

The DNA for the CDR3 is TGCAGTGCTTTACAGGGAGGTCAGCCCCAGCATTTT. This gives the protein CSALQGGQPQHF. V and J are TRBV20-1 and TRBJ1-5; the D gene is possibly TRBD1 (6 bases). The ends were cut back, 5 bases at V and 6 bases at J, with 11 bases in the middle. The CDR3 is made up of 12 amino acids. Germline V CDR1 and CDR2: DFQATT, SNEGSKA (reference sequence).

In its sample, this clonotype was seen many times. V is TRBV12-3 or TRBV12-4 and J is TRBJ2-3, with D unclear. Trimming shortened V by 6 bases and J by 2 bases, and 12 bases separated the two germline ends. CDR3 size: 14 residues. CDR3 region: CASRSRRHTDTQYF. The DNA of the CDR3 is TGTGCCAGCAGATCAAGACGGCACACAGATACGCAGTATTTT.

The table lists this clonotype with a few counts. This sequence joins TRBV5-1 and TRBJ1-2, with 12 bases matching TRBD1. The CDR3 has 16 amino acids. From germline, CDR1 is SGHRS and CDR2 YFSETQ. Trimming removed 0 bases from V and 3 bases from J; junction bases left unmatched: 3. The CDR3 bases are TGCGCCAGCAGCTTGGGGGACAGGGGGCGAGACTATGGCTACACCTTC. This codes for CASSLGDRGRDYGYTF.

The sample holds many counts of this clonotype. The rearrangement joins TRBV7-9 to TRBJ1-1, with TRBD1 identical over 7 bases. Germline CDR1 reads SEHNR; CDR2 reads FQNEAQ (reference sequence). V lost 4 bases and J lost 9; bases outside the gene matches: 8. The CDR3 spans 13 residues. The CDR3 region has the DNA TGTGCCAGCAGCTCCCCCGGACAGGCTAAAGCTTTCTTT. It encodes CASSSPGQAKAFF. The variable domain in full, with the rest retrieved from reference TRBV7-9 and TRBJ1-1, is DTGVSQNPRHKITKRGQNVTFRCDPISEHNRLYWYRQTLGQGPEFLTYFQNEAQLEKSRLLSDRFSAERPKGSFSTLEIQRTEQGDSAMYLCASSSPGQAKAFFGQGTRLTVV.

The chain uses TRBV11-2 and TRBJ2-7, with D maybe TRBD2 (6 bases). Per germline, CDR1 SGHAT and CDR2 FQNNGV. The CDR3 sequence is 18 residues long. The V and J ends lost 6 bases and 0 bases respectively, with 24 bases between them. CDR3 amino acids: CASSLYPSLAVHSYEQYF. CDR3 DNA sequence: TGTGCCAGCAGTCTCTACCCATCATTAGCGGTCCACTCCTACGAGCAGTACTTC.

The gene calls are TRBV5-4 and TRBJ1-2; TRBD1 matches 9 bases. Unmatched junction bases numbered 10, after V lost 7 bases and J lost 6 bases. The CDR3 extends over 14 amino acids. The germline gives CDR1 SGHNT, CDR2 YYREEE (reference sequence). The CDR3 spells CASRNPDRGHGYTF. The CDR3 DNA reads TGTGCCAGCCGAAACCCGGACAGGGGTCATGGCTACACCTTC.

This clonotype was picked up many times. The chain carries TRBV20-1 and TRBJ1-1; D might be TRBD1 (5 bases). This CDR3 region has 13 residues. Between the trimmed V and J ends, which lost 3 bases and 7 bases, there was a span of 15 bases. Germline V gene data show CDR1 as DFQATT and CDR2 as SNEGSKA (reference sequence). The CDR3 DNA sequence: TGCAGTGCTAGGTCGGGGACTTGGGGTGAAGCTTTCTTT. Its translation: CSARSGTWGEAFF.

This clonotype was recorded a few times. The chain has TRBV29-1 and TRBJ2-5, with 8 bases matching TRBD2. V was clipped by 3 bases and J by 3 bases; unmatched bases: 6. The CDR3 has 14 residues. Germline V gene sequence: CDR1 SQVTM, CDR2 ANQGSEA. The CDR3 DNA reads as TGCAGCGTTGATTTGCGGGGGGAAAAAGAGACCCAGTACTTC. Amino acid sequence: CSVDLRGEKETQYF.

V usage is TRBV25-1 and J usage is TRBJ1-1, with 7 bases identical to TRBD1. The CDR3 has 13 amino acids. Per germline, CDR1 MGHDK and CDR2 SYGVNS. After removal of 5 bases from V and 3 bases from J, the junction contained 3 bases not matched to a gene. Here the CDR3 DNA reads TGTGCCAGCAGTAAACAGGGGCACACTGAAGCTTTCTTT. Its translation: CASSKQGHTEAFF.

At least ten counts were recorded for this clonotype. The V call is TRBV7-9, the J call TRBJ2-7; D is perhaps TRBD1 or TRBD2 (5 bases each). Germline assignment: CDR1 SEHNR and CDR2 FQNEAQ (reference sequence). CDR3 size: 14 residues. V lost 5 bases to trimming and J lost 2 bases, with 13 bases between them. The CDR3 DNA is TGTGCCAGCAGCCCCACGGGGACGCCCTACGAGCAGTACTTC. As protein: CASSPTGTPYEQYF.

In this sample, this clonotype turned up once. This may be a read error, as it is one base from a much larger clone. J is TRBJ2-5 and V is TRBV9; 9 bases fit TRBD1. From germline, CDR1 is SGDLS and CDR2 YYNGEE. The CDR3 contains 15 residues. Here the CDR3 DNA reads TGTGCCAGCAGCGCGGGACAGGGAGTAGGGGAGACCCAGCACTTC. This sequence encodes CASSAGQGVGETQHF.

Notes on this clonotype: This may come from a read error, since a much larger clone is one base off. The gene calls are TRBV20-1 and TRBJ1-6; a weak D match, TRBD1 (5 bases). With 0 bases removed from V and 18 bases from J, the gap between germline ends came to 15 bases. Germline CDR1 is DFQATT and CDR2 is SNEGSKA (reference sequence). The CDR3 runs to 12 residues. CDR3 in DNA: TGCAGTGCTAGAGATGATGGGGGTCCGCCCCACTTT. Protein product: CSARDDGGPPHF.

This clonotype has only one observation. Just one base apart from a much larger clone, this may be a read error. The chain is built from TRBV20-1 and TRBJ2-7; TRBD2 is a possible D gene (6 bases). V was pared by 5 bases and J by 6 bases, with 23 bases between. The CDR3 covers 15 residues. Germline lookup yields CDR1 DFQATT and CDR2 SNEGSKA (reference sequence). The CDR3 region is CSAEAPSRGLGEQYF. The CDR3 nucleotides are TGCAGTGCTGAGGCCCCATCGAGGGGACTTGGCGAGCAGTACTTC.

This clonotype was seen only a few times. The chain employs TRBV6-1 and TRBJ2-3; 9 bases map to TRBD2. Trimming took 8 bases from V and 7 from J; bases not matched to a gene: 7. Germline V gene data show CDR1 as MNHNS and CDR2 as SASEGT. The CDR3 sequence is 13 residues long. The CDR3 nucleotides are TGTGCCAGCGGAGAAGCGGGGGGATATACGCAGTATTTT. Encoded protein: CASGEAGGYTQYF.

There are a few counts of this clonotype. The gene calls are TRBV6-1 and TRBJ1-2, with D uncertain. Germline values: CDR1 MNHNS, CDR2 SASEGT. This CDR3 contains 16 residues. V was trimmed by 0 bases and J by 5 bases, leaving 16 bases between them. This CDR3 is CASSEALGFSRYGYTF. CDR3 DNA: TGTGCCAGCAGTGAAGCGCTAGGATTTTCCCGTTATGGCTACACCTTC.

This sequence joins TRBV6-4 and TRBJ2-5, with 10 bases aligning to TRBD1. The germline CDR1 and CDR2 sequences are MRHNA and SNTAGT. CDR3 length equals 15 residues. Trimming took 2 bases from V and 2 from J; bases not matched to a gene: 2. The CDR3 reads CASSDRTGGQETQYF. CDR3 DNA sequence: TGTGCCAGCAGTGACCGGACAGGGGGGCAAGAGACCCAGTACTTC.

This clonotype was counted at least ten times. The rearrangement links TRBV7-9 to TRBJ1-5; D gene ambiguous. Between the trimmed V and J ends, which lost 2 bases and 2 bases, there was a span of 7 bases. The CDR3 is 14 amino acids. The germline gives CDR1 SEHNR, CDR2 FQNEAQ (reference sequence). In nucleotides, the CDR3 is TGTGCCAGCAGCTTATGGGCAGGCAATCAGCCCCAGCATTTT. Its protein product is CASSLWAGNQPQHF.

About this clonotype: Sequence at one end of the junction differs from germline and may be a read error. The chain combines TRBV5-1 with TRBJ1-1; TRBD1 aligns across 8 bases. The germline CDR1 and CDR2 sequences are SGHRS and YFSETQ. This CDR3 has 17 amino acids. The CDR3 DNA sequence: TGCGCCCGCAGCTTTAAGACAGGGGTCGGGACGAACACTGAAGCTTTCTTT. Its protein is CARSFKTGVGTNTEAFF.

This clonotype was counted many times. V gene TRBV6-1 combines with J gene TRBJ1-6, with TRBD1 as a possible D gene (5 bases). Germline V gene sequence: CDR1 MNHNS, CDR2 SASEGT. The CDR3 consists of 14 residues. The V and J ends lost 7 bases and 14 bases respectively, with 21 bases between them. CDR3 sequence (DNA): TGTGCCAGCAAAGGACCTGGCCAGGGTTCGACCCTCCACTTT. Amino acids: CASKGPGQGSTLHF.

For the CDR3, the DNA is TGTGCCAGTAGTATATCGAACGGGGCCTATGGCTACACCTTC. Protein: CASSISNGAYGYTF. This sequence joins TRBV19 and TRBJ1-2, with D possibly matching TRBD1 (5 bases). CDR1 LNHDA and CDR2 SQIVND come from the germline V gene (reference sequence). The CDR3 runs to 14 residues. Between the trimmed V and J ends, which lost 2 bases and 4 bases, there was a span of 11 bases. Filled out from reference TRBV19 and TRBJ1-2, the complete variable domain reads DGGITQSPKYLFRKEGQNVTLSCEQNLNHDAMYWYRQDPGQGLRLIYYSQIVNDFQKGDIAEGYSVSREKKESFPLTVTSAQKNPTAFYLCASSISNGAYGYTFGSGTRLTVV.

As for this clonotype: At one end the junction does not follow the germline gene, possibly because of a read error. CDR3 DNA: TGCGCCAGCAGGTGGGGTCGGGGTCGTTCCAACACTGAAGCTTCCTTT. As protein: CASRWGRGRSNTEASF. The chain recombines TRBV4-1 with TRBJ1-1; D unclear. Germline loops: CDR1 MGHRA, CDR2 YSYEKL. This CDR3 is built from 16 residues.

CDR3 amino acids: CATSAPFGREQETQYF. The CDR3 bases are TGTGCCACCAGCGCCCCTTTCGGGAGGGAGCAAGAGACCCAGTACTTC. The rearrangement uses TRBV15 and TRBJ2-5, with 8 bases aligning to TRBD2. Unmatched junction bases numbered 10, after V lost 5 bases and J lost 2 bases. The CDR3 is made up of 16 amino acids. CDR1 is LNHNV and CDR2 is YYDKDF in the germline V gene (reference sequence).

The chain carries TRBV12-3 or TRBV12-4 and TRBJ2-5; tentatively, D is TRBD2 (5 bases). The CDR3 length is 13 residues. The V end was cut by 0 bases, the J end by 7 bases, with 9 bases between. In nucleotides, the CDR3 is TGTGCCAGCAGTTTAGCCCTCGAGGGGACCCAGTACTTC. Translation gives CASSLALEGTQYF.

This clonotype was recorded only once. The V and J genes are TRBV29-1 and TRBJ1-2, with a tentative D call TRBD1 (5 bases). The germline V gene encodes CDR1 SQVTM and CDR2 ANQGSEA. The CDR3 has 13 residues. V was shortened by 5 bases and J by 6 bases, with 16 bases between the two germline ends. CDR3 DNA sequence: TGCAGCGTTCGTTCGCTCGGGACCCATGGCTACACCTTC. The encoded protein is CSVRSLGTHGYTF.